Following are 20 T cell receptor beta chains from one sample sequenced in a study of post-analysis software for immune sequencing data. Their cognate antigens are unknown. Whole-study findings and limits: In patients, about five TRBV segments were more frequent than in controls, with TRBV5-6, TRBV5-1 and TRBV20-1 among them.

cDNA libraries for TCR beta contained unique molecular identifiers. MiXCR, run by TCRdb on the PCR reads, gives a single entry per CDR3 protein. The sample shows about 200,000 distinct CDR3 sequences, 25% to 30% of them seen only once. The source material was blood. These receptor sequences come from a girl under 18 with multiple sclerosis.

At least ten counts were recorded for this clonotype. The J gene is TRBJ2-3, the V gene TRBV18; TRBD2 is a possible D gene (6 bases). The CDR3 totals 12 residues. Germline V lookup: CDR1 KGHSH, CDR2 LQKENI. V was shortened by 8 bases and J by 0 bases, with 6 bases between the two germline ends. This chain's CDR3 is CASLASTDTQYF. The CDR3 DNA is TGTGCCAGCCTAGCGAGCACAGATACGCAGTATTTT. Supplemented by reference TRBV18 and TRBJ2-3, the full variable domain reads NAGVMQNPRHLVRRRGQEARLRCSPMKGHSHVYWYRQLPEEGLKFMVYLQKENIIDESGMPKERFSAEFPKEGPSILRIQQVVRGDSAAYFCASLASTDTQYFGPGTRLTVL.

The table lists this clonotype with a few counts. A single base separates this from a much larger clone, so it may be a read error. The CDR3 loop is CSVGLAAYNEQYF. CDR3 in DNA: TGCAGCGTTGGACTAGCGGCCTACAATGAGCAGTACTTC. The chain has TRBV29-1 and TRBJ2-1; 9 nucleotides agree with TRBD2. The end of the DNA is better explained by TRBJ2-7, so the J call may be wrong. The germline V gene encodes CDR1 SQVTM and CDR2 ANQGSEA. The CDR3 has 13 amino acids.

Only a few counts were recorded for this clonotype. A much larger clone differs from this one at a single base, so this may be a read error. This chain joins TRBV10-3 and TRBJ2-7; D unclear. The V end lost 8 bases, the J end lost 2 bases, and 13 bases lay between the germline ends. The germline V gene has CDR1 ENHRY and CDR2 SYGVKD. The CDR3 extends over 13 amino acids. The CDR3 loop is CAIRGGNPYEQYF. The DNA for the CDR3 is TGTGCCATCCGTGGTGGCAACCCCTACGAGCAGTACTTC.

This clonotype was seen a single time. With a much larger clone just one base away, this may be a read error. The chain combines TRBV7-6 with TRBJ2-1; no clear D. The J call may be wrong; the DNA end is better matched by TRBJ2-7. This CDR3 region has 13 residues. CDR1 and CDR2 from the germline V gene are SGHVS and FNYEAQ. The CDR3 spells CASSVRSYNEQYF. CDR3 DNA: TGTGCCAGCAGCGTACGCTCCTACAATGAGCAGTACTTC.

In this sample, this clonotype turned up a few times. This sequence may be a read error, since a much larger clone differs from it by one base. The gene calls are TRBV5-1 and TRBJ2-5; D possibly matches TRBD1 or TRBD2 (5 bases each). The CDR3 spans 14 residues. Trimming removed 3 bases at V and 1 base at J, with 10 bases between. The V gene's germline CDR1 is SGHRS and CDR2 YFSETQ. CDR3 loop: CASSWGGGQETQYF. CDR3 sequence (DNA): TGCGCCAGCAGCTGGGGCGGAGGCCAAGAGACCCAGTACTTC. Looking up the rest from reference TRBV5-1 and TRBJ2-5 gives the full variable domain: KAGVTQTPRYLIKTRGQQVTLSCSPISGHRSVSWYQQTPGQGLQFLFEYFSETQRNKGNFPGRFSGRQFSNSRSEMNVSTLELGDSALYLCASSWGGGQETQYFGPGTRLLVL.

V usage is TRBV7-9 and J usage is TRBJ1-4; D is possibly TRBD1 (6 bases). The germline V gene encodes CDR1 SEHNR and CDR2 FQNEAQ (reference sequence). V was cut by 5 bases and J by 8 bases, with 18 bases left in between. This CDR3 contains 15 residues. The CDR3 nucleotides read TGTGCCAGCAGCCCCCAGGGGACGGTGGTCGAAAAACTGTTTTTT. Translated: CASSPQGTVVEKLFF.

Concerning this clonotype itself: A much larger clone differs from this one at a single base, so this may be a read error. The CDR3 here is CSVPDGTRIYNEQFF. The CDR3 bases are TGCAGCGTTCCCGACGGGACCCGAATCTACAATGAGCAGTTCTTC. The J gene is TRBJ2-1, the V gene TRBV29-1; D could derive from TRBD1 or TRBD2 (5 bases each). The V gene's germline CDR1 is SQVTM and CDR2 ANQGSEA. CDR3 length: 15 amino acids. The V end lost 5 bases, the J end lost 3 bases, and 17 bases lay between the germline ends.

This clonotype was found many times. The chain couples TRBV6-5 to TRBJ2-5; D is unclear. This CDR3 has 13 residues. From germline, CDR1 is MNHEY and CDR2 SVGAGI. With 10 bases removed from V and 3 bases from J, the gap between germline ends came to 15 bases. The CDR3 DNA is TGTGCCACTCACGTTCCCGAGAAAGAGACCCAGTACTTC. This encodes CATHVPEKETQYF.

This clonotype was observed once. A read error may be the cause here, since a much bigger clone is one base away. V usage is TRBV5-4 and J usage is TRBJ2-5, with D perhaps matching TRBD1 (5 bases). This CDR3 comprises 14 residues. CDR1 and CDR2 (germline): SGHNT, YYREEE (reference sequence). V lost 3 bases, J lost 11 bases, and 20 bases lay in between. The CDR3, as DNA: TGTGCCAGCAGCTCGCAAGGGGAATACAATGAGCAGTACTTC. Protein: CASSSQGEYNEQYF.

The chain has TRBV20-1 and TRBJ1-6; 9 nucleotides match TRBD1. The CDR3 covers 15 residues. The J segment lost 10 bases and the V segment lost 1 base, leaving 8 bases of the junction unmatched. Germline-derived CDR1 and CDR2 are DFQATT and SNEGSKA (reference sequence). As DNA, the CDR3 is TGCAGTGCTAGAGGGGGACAGGGACGACGATCACCCCTCCACTTT. Its protein is CSARGGQGRRSPLHF.

About this clonotype itself: This may come from a read error, since a much larger clone is one base off. This sequence joins TRBV7-8 and TRBJ2-1, with D perhaps TRBD2 (5 bases). V lost 1 base, J lost 2 bases, and 15 bases lay in between. The germline CDR1 and CDR2 sequences are SGHVS and FQNEAQ. CDR3 size: 17 residues. The CDR3 coding sequence is TGTGCCAGCAGCTTAGGTGTCGGGGAAGCGGCCTACAATGAGCAGTTCTTC. Translation gives CASSLGVGEAAYNEQFF.

The V and J genes are TRBV6-2 or TRBV6-3 and TRBJ2-1; possible D gene TRBD2, 5 bases. The V end lost 5 bases, the J end lost 2 bases, and 10 bases lay between the germline ends. The length of the CDR3 is 14 residues. Germline CDR1 reads MNHEY; CDR2 reads SVGEGT. CDR3 region: CASSNTGTYNEQFF. CDR3 sequence (DNA): TGTGCCAGCAGTAATACCGGGACCTACAATGAGCAGTTCTTC.

This clonotype has ten or more counts. The chain links TRBV29-1 to TRBJ2-4; a possible D gene is TRBD1 (5 bases). Trimming cost V 2 bases and J 10 bases, with 21 bases left between them. The CDR3 sequence is 15 residues long. Germline V gives CDR1 SQVTM, CDR2 ANQGSEA. For the CDR3, the DNA is TGCAGCGTTGAATACGACAGACTTCGAAGGGGAATTCAGTACTTC. This codes for CSVEYDRLRRGIQYF.

The V and J genes are TRBV5-1 and TRBJ2-2; 12 positions match TRBD2. The germline gives CDR1 SGHRS, CDR2 YFSETQ. The CDR3 runs to 18 residues. V shed 2 bases, J shed 4 bases, and the junction held 9 bases outside the gene matches. As DNA, the CDR3 is TGCGCCAGCAGCTTCACTAGCGGGAGGATCTGGGGCACCGGGGAGCTGTTTTTT. It is translated as CASSFTSGRIWGTGELFF.

This chain's CDR3 is CASRSTGGEKLFF. The DNA for the CDR3 is TGTGCCAGCAGGTCGACAGGGGGGGAAAAACTGTTTTTT. The J gene is TRBJ1-4, the V gene TRBV6-2 or TRBV6-3, with 9 bases identical to TRBD1. This CDR3 has 13 amino acids. Germline loops: CDR1 MNHEY, CDR2 SVGEGT. Trimming cost V 6 bases and J 8 bases; bases outside gene matches: 4.

This clonotype was counted only a few times. The chain is built from TRBV5-1 and TRBJ2-5; TRBD1 matches 8 bases. Trimming took 5 bases from V and 0 from J; bases not matched to a gene: 9. Germline V gene data show CDR1 as SGHRS and CDR2 as YFSETQ. CDR3 length: 16 residues. This CDR3 reads CASRESGGLYQETQYF. The CDR3, as DNA: TGCGCCAGCAGAGAGTCAGGGGGCCTCTACCAAGAGACCCAGTACTTC.

Details on this clonotype: Just one base apart from a much larger clone, this may be a read error. The chain links TRBV28 to TRBJ1-5, with D possibly TRBD1 on 6 matching bases. Looked up from germline, CDR1 is MDHEN and CDR2 is SYDVKM. The CDR3 spans 12 residues. CDR3 in amino acids: CASRRPGQPRHF. The CDR3 nucleotides are TGTGCCAGCAGGAGACCAGGACAGCCCCGGCATTTT.

The chain combines TRBV6-5 with TRBJ2-7; D is undetermined. Germline V gives CDR1 MNHEY, CDR2 SVGAGI. The CDR3 is made up of 14 amino acids. V was pared by 2 bases and J by 9 bases, with 17 bases between. Here the CDR3 reads CASSYTKGVGGQYF. DNA of the CDR3: TGTGCCAGCAGTTACACAAAAGGTGTGGGCGGGCAGTACTTC.

This sequence joins TRBV20-1 and TRBJ1-1; TRBD1 matches at 7 bases. V shed 4 bases, J shed 3 bases, and the junction held 5 bases outside the gene matches. Per germline, CDR1 DFQATT and CDR2 SNEGSKA (reference sequence). This CDR3 has 13 residues. The CDR3 protein is CSATRGLDTEAFF. CDR3 nucleotide sequence: TGCAGTGCTACGAGGGGGCTGGACACTGAAGCTTTCTTT.

This clonotype was observed at least ten times. This chain connects TRBV5-6 to TRBJ1-2, with 7 bases fitting TRBD1. The CDR3 contains 18 residues. The trim removed 0 bases at V and 0 bases at J, leaving 11 bases unmatched. Germline V CDR1 and CDR2: SGHDT, YYEEEE. CDR3: CASSLVGTDGLANYGYTF. CDR3 coding DNA: TGTGCCAGCAGCTTGGTGGGGACAGACGGGTTAGCTAACTATGGCTACACCTTC.